This T cell receptor beta chain comes out of a study of glioma-infiltrating T cells after dendritic cell vaccination. The CDR3 is made up of 19 amino acids. With V trimmed by 5 bases and J by 3 bases, 12 bases remained unmatched. Germline V CDR1 and CDR2: SGHTA, FQGNSA. The repertoire was sequenced with immunoSEQ multiplex PCR; TCRdb's copy has only in-frame clones and lacks some. This sample has tens of thousands of clones, with around 85% found just once. Time point meaning: after dendritic cell vaccination, including at tumor progression/relapse. This chain connects TRBV7-2 to TRBJ2-3; 15 bases line up with TRBD2. This specimen consisted of blood, obtained after dendritic cell vaccination. This clonotype originated in a human donor with glioblastoma. CDR3 in DNA: TGTGCCAGCAGCGCTTGGACTAGCGGGGGGGCGTTCGGGACAGATACGCAGTATTTT. Translated: CASSAWTSGGAFGTDTQYF.